This TCR beta chain was identified in a study of spatial heterogeneity in lung cancer. Study-level background: Every unique TCR and UMI combination, on average, appeared more than ten times in raw reads.

This sample's time point: sample taken at primary tumor resection. Whole RNA, which was extracted from tumor, nontumor lung tissue or frozen PBMC, was sequenced without any cell sorting. V gave up 4 bases and J gave up 3 bases, with 7 bases separating them. The CDR3 sequence is 12 residues long. The germline gives CDR1 LGHDT, CDR2 YNNKEL (reference sequence). Study findings and constraints: Expanded tumor TCRs that were ubiquitous appeared in blood more at resection than follow-up.

One entry per CDR3 protein, called by TCRdb with MiXCR from the 5' RACE reads. The sample includes tens of thousands of distinct CDR3 sequences, approximately 12% of them seen just once. This clonotype occurred many times. As yet, its antigen is unknown. The clonotype was recovered from a male donor with early-stage non-small cell lung cancer. J is TRBJ2-7 and V is TRBV3-1, with no clear D. The source was PBMCs, collected at surgery. For the CDR3, the DNA is TGTGCCAGCAGCCGTCGAAACTACGAGCAGTACTTC. It is translated as CASSRRNYEQYF.